Shown below are 14 T cell receptor beta chains from a single sample sequenced in a study of T cells in women clearing cervical HPV infection. The method was immunoSEQ multiplex PCR; TCRdb's version includes in-frame clones alone and lacks a portion of them. The listing contains approximately 37,000 clones. Sequencing was performed on blood buffy coat. The source of these receptors is a woman between 18 and 75 years old with a cervical HPV16 infection that either progressed to CIN3+ or cleared (not recorded which).

A remark on this clone: The read terminates 3 residues ahead of where the CDR3 ends, so the germline J gene completes it. The chain recombines TRBV30 with TRBJ2-7; D possibly corresponds to TRBD1 (6 bases). Germline values: CDR1 GTSNPN, CDR2 SVGIG (reference sequence). V lost 5 bases and J 5 bases, leaving 10 bases between the germline ends. The CDR3 is made up of 11 amino acids. CDR3 sequence: CAWRRTDEQYF. The DNA read from the CDR3 is TGTGCCTGGCGCCGGACAGACGAG.

Concerning this clone itself: Read data end 3 residues before the CDR3 end; the end is taken from the germline J gene. The V call is TRBV10-1, the J call TRBJ2-3, with unresolved D. Trimming took off 6 bases at V and 4 bases at J, with 2 bases between the two ends. The CDR3 runs to 10 residues. The V gene's germline CDR1 is WNHNN and CDR2 SYGVQD (reference sequence). The CDR3 sequence: CASSSDTQYF. The DNA read from the CDR3 is TGCGCCAGCAGCTCAGATACG.

On this clone itself: The read comes to an end 3 residues before the CDR3 does, leaving the germline J gene to fill in the end. The chain recombines TRBV10-3 with TRBJ1-1; the D gene is possibly TRBD1 (6 bases). Per the germline V gene, CDR1 is ENHRY and CDR2 is SYGVKD. V lost 10 bases, J lost 1 base, and 10 bases lay in between. CDR3 length: 12 amino acids. The CDR3: CATWTENTEAFF. Incomplete CDR3 DNA: TGTGCCACTTGGACAGAGAACACTGAA.

Points on this clone: The read ends 3 residues early relative to the CDR3; the germline J gene fills the gap. V usage is TRBV2 and J usage is TRBJ2-5, with D perhaps given as TRBD1 or TRBD2 (5 bases each). The germline gives CDR1 SNHLY, CDR2 FYNNEI. This CDR3 is 13 amino acids long. V lost 4 bases to trimming and J lost 3 bases, with 9 bases between them. This CDR3 reads CASSGQGEETQYF. The part of the CDR3 DNA that was read is TGTGCCAGCAGTGGGCAGGGAGAAGAGACC.

Points on this clone: The sequenced fragment ends 3 residues before the CDR3 boundary, so the rest is inferred from the germline J gene. This same CDR3 is encoded by further DNA sequences in the sample. The V and J genes are TRBV7-2 and TRBJ1-1; TRBD1 agrees at 8 bases. V shed 1 base and J 7 bases; nucleotides not matched to a gene: 5. The CDR3 totals 14 residues. CDR1 and CDR2 from the germline V gene are SGHTA and FQGNSA. The CDR3 protein is CASSLEQGDVEAFF. The CDR3 bases that were read are TGTGCCAGCAGCTTAGAACAGGGGGACGTTGAA. Full variable domain (remainder filled in from reference TRBV7-2 and TRBJ1-1): GAGVSQSPSNKVTEKGKDVELRCDPISGHTALYWYRQSLGQGLEFLIYFQGNSAPDKSGLPSDRFSAERTGGSVSTLTIQRTQQEDSAVYLCASSLEQGDVEAFFGQGTRLTVV.

A word on this clone: Read sequence stops 3 residues before the CDR3 end, and the germline J gene provides the missing end. The J gene is TRBJ2-3, the V gene TRBV5-1; TRBD2 matches 7 bases. CDR3 size: 13 residues. Unmatched junction bases numbered 4, after V lost 4 bases and J lost 5 bases. CDR1 is SGHRS, CDR2 YFSETQ, per germline. The covered CDR3 bases are TGCGCCAGCAGCGTGACTAGCCAAGATACG. Amino acid sequence: CASSVTSQDT. The CDR3 as a whole reads CASSVTSQDTQYF.

Remarks on this clone: The read falls 3 residues short of the CDR3 end, and the missing part is taken from the germline J gene. V and J are TRBV7-9 and TRBJ2-7; TRBD2 agrees at 12 bases. Losses at the gene ends were 7 bases for V and 5 bases for J; bases not matched to a gene: 6. Germline loops: CDR1 SEHNR, CDR2 FQNEAQ (reference sequence). CDR3 size: 14 residues. CDR3 sequence: CASNPSSGGDEQYF. CDR3 bases read: TGTGCCAGCAACCCTTCTAGCGGGGGGGACGAG.

Details on this clone: The observed sequence ends 3 residues before the CDR3 terminus, with the missing tail filled in from the germline J gene. The chain combines TRBV7-2 with TRBJ1-4, with D maybe TRBD1 (6 bases). The germline V gene has CDR1 SGHTA and CDR2 FQGNSA. The CDR3 runs 14 residues. The CDR3 bases that were read are TGTGCCAGCAGCCGTGTCAGGGGTTATTCACCA. The encoded protein is CASSRVRGYSP. The CDR3 in its entirety is CASSRVRGYSPLFF.

The DNA read from the CDR3 is TGTGCCAGCAGTTTATACCAGGGGGTAGAGAATTCACCC. Translated, it gives CASSLYQGVENSP. The complete CDR3 protein is CASSLYQGVENSPLHF. This chain uses TRBV27 with TRBJ1-6; 7 bases are shared with TRBD1. The read stops 3 residues short of the end of the CDR3; the missing end is completed from the germline J gene. The CDR3 covers 16 residues. Per germline, CDR1 MNHEY and CDR2 SMNVEV (reference sequence). Trimming took 1 base from V and 7 from J; bases not matched to a gene: 7.

Of note for this clone: The DNA ends 3 residues before the CDR3 does, and the rest of the CDR3 is filled in from the germline J gene. J is TRBJ2-1 and V is TRBV20-1, with TRBD1 as a possible D gene (6 bases). This CDR3 has 14 residues. V was cut by 0 bases and J by 6 bases, with 12 bases left in between. Germline loops: CDR1 DFQATT, CDR2 SNEGSKA (reference sequence). The DNA read from the CDR3 is TGCAGTGCTAGAGAACAGGGAAGGTTCAATGAG. Amino acid sequence: CSAREQGRFNE. The CDR3 reads in full as CSAREQGRFNEQFF.

In regard to this clone: The CDR3 end is not reached by the read, which stops 3 residues before it; the germline J gene fills it in. The rearrangement uses TRBV13 and TRBJ1-1; D is perhaps TRBD1 (6 bases). The CDR3 totals 15 residues. V gave up 5 bases and J gave up 2 bases, with 15 bases separating them. Germline CDR1 is PRHDT and CDR2 is FYEKMQ (reference sequence). The CDR3 is CASSPQRGGNTEAFF. The covered CDR3 bases are TGTGCCAGCAGCCCCCAGAGGGGGGGAAACACTGAA.

About this clone itself: The CDR3 end is not reached by the read, which stops 3 residues before it; the germline J gene fills it in. The chain combines TRBV7-9 with TRBJ2-7; D is possibly TRBD2 (5 bases). CDR1 and CDR2 from the germline V gene are SEHNR and FQNEAQ (reference sequence). The CDR3 covers 12 residues. Trimming left V 5 bases short and J 2 bases short, with 7 bases between. The CDR3 is CASSPGTYEQYF. CDR3 bases read: TGTGCCAGCAGCCCGGGGACCTACGAG.

According to its frequency, this clone is medium-sized. The read halts 3 residues ahead of the CDR3 end, with the missing end drawn from the germline J gene. The chain employs TRBV12-5 and TRBJ1-6; no firm D call. The germline gives CDR1 LGHNT, CDR2 FRNRAP. This CDR3 has 12 residues. V was trimmed by 5 bases and J by 11 bases, leaving 10 bases between them. Partial CDR3 DNA: TGTGCTAGTGGTCCTTTTGAGGCACCC. Amino acid sequence: CASGPFEAP. The full-length CDR3 reads as CASGPFEAPLHF.

CDR3 DNA, as far as it was read: TGTGCCAGCAGCTTAGGGACAGGAATAGGCGAG. This translates into CASSLGTGIGE. The whole CDR3 is CASSLGTGIGEQYF. The rearrangement links TRBV7-2 to TRBJ2-7; 7 positions match TRBD1. The read ends 3 residues early relative to the CDR3; the germline J gene fills the gap. The CDR3 spans 14 residues. Germline V lookup: CDR1 SGHTA, CDR2 FQGNSA. V trimming: 1 base; J trimming: 6 bases; junction bases outside the gene matches: 6.